Sequencing of this TCR beta chain was carried out in a study of long-term antiretroviral therapy in people with HIV (dated by TCRdb to 2021 to 2024). General notes on the study: The earliest samples were collected about a decade before the 2015 WHO recommendation for immediate ART, when ART was typically delayed until CD4 counts fell. The cohort contributed roughly 200 cryopreserved PBMC samples from 30 adults with confirmed HIV infection, collected serially over a mean of approximately six years (range 1-12). This retrospective serial study examined whether starting ART and sustained HIV suppression were associated with changes in the composition and diversity of the TRB repertoire in peripheral blood. No cross-contamination during QIAcube processing turned up in test extractions that ran a monoclonal T-cell line alongside approximately 35 polyclonal samples. Among the 30 or so participants with HIV, over nine were female.

Concerning this clone: Its antigen is still unknown. Nothing much larger sits one base from this clone, and base qualities are not available.

The V end gives up 4 bases and the J end 3 bases, leaving 7 bases in the junction not matched to a gene. CDR1 and CDR2 are read off the germline V gene as MNHEY and SVGAGI. The CDR3 holds 16 amino acids from the cysteine to the phenylalanine. The entry retains the CDR3 DNA only, 48 bases that are in frame from base 1. Findings and caveats that apply to the study as a whole: Compared with controls, HIV repertoires had narrower CDR3 length ranges, and the network structure pointed to an antigen-experienced repertoire that shifted only slightly toward naive after ART. A significant increase in TRB diversity was found to be associated with ART initiation, although TRB diversity was observed to remain significantly below that of transplant donor controls even after long-term ART. The samples were dated from about 2003 to 2018, and the ART regimens that were used may be less effective than current ART regimens. Because cell numbers in pre-ART samples were limited, unsorted PBMC were profiled instead of sorted CD4+ and CD8+ T cells. The repertoire was dominated across all time points by expanded TRB clones identified before ART initiation, although this dominance was seen to fluctuate and to decrease in many PLHIV after ART. Because PBMC availability was limited, only the TCR beta chain was sequenced, with no alpha chain pairing. No data were available on ART adherence, viral resistance or therapy changes, limiting inferences about post-ART repertoire changes.

Participants were included only if at least one PBMC sample before ART initiation and at least two post-ART samples were available. Every participant with HIV received treatment in the United States of America. Before DNA extraction, cryopreserved samples of 1-10 million PBMC were thawed and then washed. At the time of the earliest PBMC sample for each participant with HIV, ages ranged from 23 to 54 years. Per participant, PBMC samples came from 1-4 timepoints prior to ART initiation and 2-8 timepoints following ART initiation, for a median of 7 samples. For every participant, serial HIV viral load, CD4+ T-cell count, ART history and demographic data were obtained. Genomic DNA was extracted from unsorted PBMC with a Qiagen kit on a QIAcube, with processing performed in batches of 12 samples. The immunoSEQ hsTCRB v3.0 assay was used at survey level resolution to sequence the TRB variable region. The target sequencing depth for TRB was about 35,000-50,000 T-cell genomes per sample. Pooled TRB libraries were sequenced on an Illumina MiSeq with a v3 150-cycle kit. The authors processed their data as follows. Repertoire analysis was performed in R inside a reproducible Nextflow workflow that covered QC, data transformation and analysis. LymphoSeq2, an R package for AIRR-Seq data exploration, was used to implement custom analyses. A few samples yielding fewer than 5000 total TRB sequences were excluded, leaving around 190 analyzed HIV repertoires. Among the roughly 190 retained HIV repertoires, some 60 were collected before ART initiation and fewer than 150 were collected after ART initiation. Repertoires were downsampled to 5000 TRB nucleotide sequences, with summary statistics averaged over 100 downsampling iterations. The analysis kept only TRB sequences whose CDR3 regions were at least seven amino acids long. Diversity was measured with a Shannon entropy-derived clonality score and the Gini coefficient. In repertoire networks, the top 5000 CDR3 amino acid sequences were linked whenever an edit distance of one separated two sequences. For TRB CDR3 amino acid sequences, antigen specificity groups and MHC restriction were predicted with GLIPH2. Known CMV, EBV, HIV or tissue antigen associations were flagged by matching CDR3 amino acid sequences against VDJdb and McPAS-TCR. Pre-ART, post-ART and control groups were compared with Wilcoxon signed-rank tests and Holm-Bonferroni correction. TCRdb's version of the immuneACCESS table is confined to in-frame rearrangements and falls short of the full clone set. An unresolved V gene accounts for under half of the shortfall where checked; the remainder is of unknown origin. The V and J calls and the clone size are those of that table, but D and trimming were determined from the DNA. This sample lists more than 35,000 clones; 90% to 95% were detected once. The top ten clonotypes cover about 2.6% of the sample.

The sequencing here drew on unsorted PBMCs, taken 3.7 years after starting antiretroviral therapy. The V gene is TRBV6-5 and the J gene is TRBJ1-3; 9 of the junction bases match TRBD1. The clonotype originates from a woman between 45 and 60 years old with HIV. The DNA sequence is as follows: TGTGCCAGCAGTTTGGACGGGACAGGGAATGGAAACACCATATATTTT. Its product reads: CASSLDGTGNGNTIYF.